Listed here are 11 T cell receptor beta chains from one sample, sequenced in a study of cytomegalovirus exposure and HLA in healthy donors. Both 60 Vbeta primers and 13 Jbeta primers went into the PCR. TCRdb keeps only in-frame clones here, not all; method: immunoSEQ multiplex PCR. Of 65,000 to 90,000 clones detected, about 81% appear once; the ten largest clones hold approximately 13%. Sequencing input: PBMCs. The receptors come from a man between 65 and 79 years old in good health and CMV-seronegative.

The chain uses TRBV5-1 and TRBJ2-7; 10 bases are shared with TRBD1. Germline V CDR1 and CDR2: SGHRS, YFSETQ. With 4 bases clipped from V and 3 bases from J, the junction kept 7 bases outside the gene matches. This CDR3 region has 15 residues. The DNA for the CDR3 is TGCGCCAGCAGCCTTTTGGACAGGGGGATCTACGAGCAGTACTTC. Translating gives CASSLLDRGIYEQYF.

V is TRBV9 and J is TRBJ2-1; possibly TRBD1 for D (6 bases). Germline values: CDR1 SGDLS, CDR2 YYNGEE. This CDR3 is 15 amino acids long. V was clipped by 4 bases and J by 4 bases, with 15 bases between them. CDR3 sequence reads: CASSLRGGSYNEQFF. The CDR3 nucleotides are TGTGCCAGCAGCCTTAGAGGGGGATCTTACAATGAGCAGTTCTTC.

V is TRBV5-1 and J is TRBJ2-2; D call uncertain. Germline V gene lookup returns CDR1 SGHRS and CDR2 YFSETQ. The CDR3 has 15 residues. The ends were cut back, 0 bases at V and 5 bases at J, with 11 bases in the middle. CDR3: CASSLARQRTGELFF. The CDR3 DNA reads TGCGCCAGCAGCTTGGCCCGTCAGAGGACCGGGGAGCTGTTTTTT.

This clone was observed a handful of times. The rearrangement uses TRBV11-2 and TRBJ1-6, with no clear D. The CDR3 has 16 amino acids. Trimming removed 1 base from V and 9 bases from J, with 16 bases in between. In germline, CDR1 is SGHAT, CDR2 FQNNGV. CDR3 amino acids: CASSLGGIDTGSPLHF. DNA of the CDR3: TGTGCCAGCAGCTTAGGCGGAATAGATACGGGTTCACCCCTCCACTTT.

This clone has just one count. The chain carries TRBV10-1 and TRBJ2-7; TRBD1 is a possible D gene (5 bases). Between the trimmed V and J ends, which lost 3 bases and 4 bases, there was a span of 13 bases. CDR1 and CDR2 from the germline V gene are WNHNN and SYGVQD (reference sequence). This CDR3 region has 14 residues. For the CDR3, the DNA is TGCGCCAGCAGTGACGGGCAGGGCAGGTACGAGCAGTACTTC. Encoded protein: CASSDGQGRYEQYF.

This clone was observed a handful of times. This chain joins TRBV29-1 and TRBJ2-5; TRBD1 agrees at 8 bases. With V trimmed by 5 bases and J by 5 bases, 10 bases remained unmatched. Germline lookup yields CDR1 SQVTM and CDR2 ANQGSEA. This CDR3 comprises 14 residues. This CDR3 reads CSVSRTGRLETQYF. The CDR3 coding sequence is TGCAGCGTTTCCCGGACAGGGAGATTGGAGACCCAGTACTTC. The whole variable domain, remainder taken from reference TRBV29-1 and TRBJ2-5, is SAVISQKPSRDICQRGTSLTIQCQVDSQVTMMFWYRQQPGQSLTLIATANQGSEATYESGFVIDKFPISRPNLTFSTLTVSNMSPEDSSIYLCSVSRTGRLETQYFGPGTRLLVL.

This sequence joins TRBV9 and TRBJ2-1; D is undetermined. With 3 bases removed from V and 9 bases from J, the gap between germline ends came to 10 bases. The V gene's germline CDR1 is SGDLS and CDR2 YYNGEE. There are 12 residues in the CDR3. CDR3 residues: CASSASPAEQFF. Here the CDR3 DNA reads TGTGCCAGCAGCGCCAGTCCCGCTGAGCAGTTCTTC.

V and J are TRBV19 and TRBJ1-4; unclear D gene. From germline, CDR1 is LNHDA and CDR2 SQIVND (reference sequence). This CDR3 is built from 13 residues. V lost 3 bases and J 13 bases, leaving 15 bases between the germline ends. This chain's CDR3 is CASSITAPTRLFF. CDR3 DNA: TGTGCCAGTAGTATTACAGCTCCGACAAGACTGTTTTTT.

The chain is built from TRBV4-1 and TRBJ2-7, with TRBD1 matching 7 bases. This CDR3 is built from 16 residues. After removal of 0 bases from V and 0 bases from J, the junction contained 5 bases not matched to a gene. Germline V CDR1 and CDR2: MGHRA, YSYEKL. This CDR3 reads CASSQEDRVRSYEQYF. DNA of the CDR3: TGCGCCAGCAGCCAAGAAGACAGGGTCCGCTCCTACGAGCAGTACTTC.

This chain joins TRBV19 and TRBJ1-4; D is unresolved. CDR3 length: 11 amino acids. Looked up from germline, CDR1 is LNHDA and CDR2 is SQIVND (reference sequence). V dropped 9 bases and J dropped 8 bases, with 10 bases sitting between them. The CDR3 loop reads CASRTGEKLFF. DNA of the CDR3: TGTGCCAGCCGGACGGGGGAAAAACTGTTTTTT. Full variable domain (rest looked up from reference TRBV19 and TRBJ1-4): DGGITQSPKYLFRKEGQNVTLSCEQNLNHDAMYWYRQDPGQGLRLIYYSQIVNDFQKGDIAEGYSVSREKKESFPLTVTSAQKNPTAFYLCASRTGEKLFFGSGTQLSVL.

CDR3 sequence: CAWSRTMDSPEAFF. The CDR3 nucleotides read TGTGCCTGGAGCCGTACCATGGACAGCCCTGAAGCTTTCTTT. The chain is built from TRBV30 and TRBJ1-1, with D possibly matching TRBD1 (6 bases). The V end was cut by 3 bases, the J end by 6 bases, with 17 bases between. The germline CDR1 and CDR2 sequences are GTSNPN and SVGIG (reference sequence). The CDR3 sequence is 14 residues long.